Below, 9 T cell receptor beta chains from the same sample are listed, as sequenced in a study of post-analysis software for immune sequencing data. Their recognized antigens are unknown. Study observations and caveats: A few TRBV segments (TRBV5-6, TRBV5-1 and TRBV20-1 among them) occurred more frequently in patients than in controls.

Prepared TCR beta cDNA libraries contained unique molecular identifiers. From the PCR reads, TCRdb called clonotypes with MiXCR, one entry per CDR3 protein. The sample holds approximately 440,000 distinct CDR3 sequences; 45% are singletons and the top ten take 12%. The specimen sequenced was blood. These receptors were obtained from a girl between 10 and 17 years old with multiple sclerosis.

The rearrangement uses TRBV28 and TRBJ2-1; perhaps D is TRBD1 or TRBD2 (5 bases each). Looked up from germline, CDR1 is MDHEN and CDR2 is SYDVKM. V was shortened by 6 bases and J by 5 bases, with 14 bases between the two germline ends. The CDR3 has 14 residues. This chain's CDR3 is CASRDPGANNEQFF. The CDR3, as DNA: TGTGCCAGCAGGGACCCCGGGGCCAACAATGAGCAGTTCTTC.

This clonotype has a handful of counts. V gene TRBV5-1 combines with J gene TRBJ2-1, with 7 bases fitting TRBD2. The CDR3 runs 16 residues. Unmatched junction bases numbered 12, after V lost 4 bases and J lost 5 bases. CDR1 and CDR2 (germline): SGHRS, YFSETQ. The CDR3 region has the DNA TGCGCCAGCAGCCGGAGTTCTAGCGGACATGACAATGAGCAGTTCTTC. This gives the protein CASSRSSSGHDNEQFF.

This clonotype was counted between two and nine times. This chain joins TRBV20-1 and TRBJ2-7; TRBD2 matches at 8 bases. The V segment lost 1 base and the J segment 4 bases; nucleotides outside the gene matches: 6. CDR1 and CDR2 (germline): DFQATT, SNEGSKA (reference sequence). The CDR3 sequence is 14 residues long. The CDR3 loop reads CSARAASGSYEQYF. The DNA for the CDR3 is TGCAGTGCTAGAGCGGCTAGCGGGTCGTACGAGCAGTACTTC.

This clonotype was seen more than once but under ten times. This sequence joins TRBV5-1 and TRBJ1-5; D gene unclear. V lost 1 base and J 5 bases, leaving 4 bases between the germline ends. There are 12 residues in the CDR3. Germline V lookup: CDR1 SGHRS, CDR2 YFSETQ. For the CDR3, the DNA is TGCGCCAGCAGCTTGATTCATCAGCCCCAGCATTTT. Encoded protein: CASSLIHQPQHF.

The chain employs TRBV6-4 and TRBJ2-1, with TRBD2 matching 8 bases. V gave up 0 bases and J gave up 9 bases; unmatched junction bases: 7. Looked up from germline, CDR1 is MRHNA and CDR2 is SNTAGT. The CDR3 contains 15 residues. CDR3: CASSDSERETGEQFF. DNA of the CDR3: TGTGCCAGCAGTGACTCGGAGCGGGAGACCGGTGAGCAGTTCTTC.

There are a few counts of this clonotype. The chain has TRBV11-2 and TRBJ2-5, with 8 bases matching TRBD1. The junction had 7 bases not matched to a gene; V was cut back by 0 bases and J by 4 bases. The CDR3 consists of 16 residues. The germline gives CDR1 SGHAT, CDR2 FQNNGV. The CDR3 sequence: CASSLDRAGGIETQYF. The CDR3 DNA reads TGTGCCAGCAGCTTAGATCGAGCAGGGGGCATAGAGACCCAGTACTTC.

The rearrangement joins TRBV5-5 to TRBJ2-1; 10 nucleotides match TRBD2. The CDR3 extends over 16 amino acids. V was pared by 4 bases and J by 9 bases, with 13 bases of the junction left unmatched. CDR1 SGHKS and CDR2 YYEKEE come from the germline V gene (reference sequence). In nucleotides, the CDR3 is TGTGCCAGCAGCCCTGGGCTAGCGGGAGTACTATCTGAGCAGTTCTTC. It is translated as CASSPGLAGVLSEQFF.

Points on this clonotype: Given a much more abundant clone one base away, this may be a read error. The CDR3 here is CSVEDRADTCEQYF. The CDR3 bases are TGCAGCGTTGAAGATCGGGCGGATACCTGCGAGCAGTACTTC. V usage is TRBV29-1 and J usage is TRBJ2-7; D not certain. The CDR3 has 14 residues. The V end was cut by 0 bases, the J end by 6 bases, with 15 bases between. Germline CDR1 reads SQVTM; CDR2 reads ANQGSEA.

J is TRBJ2-7 and V is TRBV6-6; 7 bases map to TRBD1. The CDR3 length is 13 residues. The germline CDR1 and CDR2 sequences are MNHNY and SVGAGI (reference sequence). With V trimmed by 2 bases and J by 3 bases, 1 base remained unmatched. DNA of the CDR3: TGTGCCAGCAGTTACGGGACAGTCTACGAGCAGTACTTC. Translating it yields CASSYGTVYEQYF.